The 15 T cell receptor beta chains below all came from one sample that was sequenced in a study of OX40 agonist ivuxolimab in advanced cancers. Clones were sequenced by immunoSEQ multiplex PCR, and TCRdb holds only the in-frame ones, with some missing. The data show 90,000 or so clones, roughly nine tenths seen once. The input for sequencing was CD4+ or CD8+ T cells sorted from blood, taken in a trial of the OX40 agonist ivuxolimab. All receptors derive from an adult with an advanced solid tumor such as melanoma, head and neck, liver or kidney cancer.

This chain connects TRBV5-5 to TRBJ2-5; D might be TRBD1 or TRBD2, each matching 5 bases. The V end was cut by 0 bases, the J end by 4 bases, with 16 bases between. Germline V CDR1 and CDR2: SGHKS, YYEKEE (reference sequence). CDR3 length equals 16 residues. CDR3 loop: CASSLAAIEGTETQYF. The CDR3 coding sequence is TGTGCCAGCAGCTTGGCGGCAATAGAGGGGACAGAGACCCAGTACTTC.

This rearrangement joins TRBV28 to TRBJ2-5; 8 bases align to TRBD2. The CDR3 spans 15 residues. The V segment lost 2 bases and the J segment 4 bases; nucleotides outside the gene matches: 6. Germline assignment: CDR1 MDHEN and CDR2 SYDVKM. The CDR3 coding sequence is TGTGCCAGCAGTTTACCCGGGAGGGGTAGAGAGACCCAGTACTTC. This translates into CASSLPGRGRETQYF.

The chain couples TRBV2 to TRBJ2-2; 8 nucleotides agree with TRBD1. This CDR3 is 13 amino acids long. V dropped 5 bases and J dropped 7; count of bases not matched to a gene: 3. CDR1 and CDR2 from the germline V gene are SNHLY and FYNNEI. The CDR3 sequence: CASSPQGGGELFF. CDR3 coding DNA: TGTGCCAGCAGTCCACAGGGGGGCGGGGAGCTGTTTTTT.

The CDR3 here is CASSAEGAQYF. CDR3 in DNA: TGTGCCAGCAGCGCCGAGGGGGCCCAGTACTTC. This chain links TRBV7-2 with TRBJ2-5; tentative D call: TRBD1 (6 bases). The germline CDR1 and CDR2 sequences are SGHTA and FQGNSA. V was clipped by 5 bases and J by 9 bases, with 10 bases between them. This CDR3 region has 11 residues.

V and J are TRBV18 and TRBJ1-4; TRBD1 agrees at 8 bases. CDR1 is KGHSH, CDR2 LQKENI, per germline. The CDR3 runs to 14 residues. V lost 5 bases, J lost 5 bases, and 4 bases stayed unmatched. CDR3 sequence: CASSSRQGNEKLFF. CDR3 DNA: TGTGCCAGCTCAAGTCGACAGGGGAATGAAAAACTGTTTTTT.

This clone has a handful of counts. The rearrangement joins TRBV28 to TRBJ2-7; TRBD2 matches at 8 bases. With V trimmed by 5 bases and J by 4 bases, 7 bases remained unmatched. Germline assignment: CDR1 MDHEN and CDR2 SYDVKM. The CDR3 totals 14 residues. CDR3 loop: CASSPGLVLYEQYF. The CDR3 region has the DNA TGTGCCAGCAGTCCGGGACTAGTACTGTACGAGCAGTACTTC.

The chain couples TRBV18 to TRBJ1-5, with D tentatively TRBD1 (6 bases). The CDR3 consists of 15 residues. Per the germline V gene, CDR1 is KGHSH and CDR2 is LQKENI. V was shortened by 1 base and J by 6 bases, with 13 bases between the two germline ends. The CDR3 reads CASSPLNTGTQPQHF. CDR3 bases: TGTGCCAGCTCACCACTAAACACAGGGACTCAGCCCCAGCATTTT.

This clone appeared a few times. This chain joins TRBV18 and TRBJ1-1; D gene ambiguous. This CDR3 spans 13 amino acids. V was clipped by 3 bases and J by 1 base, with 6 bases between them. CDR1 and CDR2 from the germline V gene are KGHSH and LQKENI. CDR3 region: CASSPAWNTEAFF. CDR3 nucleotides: TGTGCCAGCTCACCGGCGTGGAACACTGAAGCTTTCTTT.

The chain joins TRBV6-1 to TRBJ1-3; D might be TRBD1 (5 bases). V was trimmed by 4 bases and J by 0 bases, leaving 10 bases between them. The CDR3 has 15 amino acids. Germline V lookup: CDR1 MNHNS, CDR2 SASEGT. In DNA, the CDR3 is TGTGCCAGCAGTGTGACAGTTAGCTCTGGAAACACCATATATTTT. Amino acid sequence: CASSVTVSSGNTIYF.

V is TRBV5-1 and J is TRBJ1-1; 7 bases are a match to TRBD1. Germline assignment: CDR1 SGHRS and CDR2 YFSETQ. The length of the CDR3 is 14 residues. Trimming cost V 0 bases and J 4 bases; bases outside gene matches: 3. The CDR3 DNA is TGCGCCAGCAGCTTGGAGGGGACAGCCACTGAAGCTTTCTTT. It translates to CASSLEGTATEAFF. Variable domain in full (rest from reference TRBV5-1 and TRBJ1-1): KAGVTQTPRYLIKTRGQQVTLSCSPISGHRSVSWYQQTPGQGLQFLFEYFSETQRNKGNFPGRFSGRQFSNSRSEMNVSTLELGDSALYLCASSLEGTATEAFFGQGTRLTVV.

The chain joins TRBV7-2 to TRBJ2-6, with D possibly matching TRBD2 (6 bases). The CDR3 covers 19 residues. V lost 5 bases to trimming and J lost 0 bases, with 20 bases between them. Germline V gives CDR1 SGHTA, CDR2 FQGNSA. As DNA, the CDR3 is TGTGCCAGCAGCCCACCCTGGAGGGCTGTTCCCTCTGGGGCCAACGTCCTGACTTTC. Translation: CASSPPWRAVPSGANVLTF. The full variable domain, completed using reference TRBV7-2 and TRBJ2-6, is GAGVSQSPSNKVTEKGKDVELRCDPISGHTALYWYRQSLGQGLEFLIYFQGNSAPDKSGLPSDRFSAERTGGSVSTLTIQRTQQEDSAVYLCASSPPWRAVPSGANVLTFGAGSRLTVL.

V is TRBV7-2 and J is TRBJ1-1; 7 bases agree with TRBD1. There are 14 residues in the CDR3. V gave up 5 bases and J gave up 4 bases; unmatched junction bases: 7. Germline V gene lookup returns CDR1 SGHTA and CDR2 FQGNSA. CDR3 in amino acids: CASSPIRGGTEAFF. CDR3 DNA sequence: TGTGCCAGCAGCCCGATCAGGGGGGGCACTGAAGCTTTCTTT.

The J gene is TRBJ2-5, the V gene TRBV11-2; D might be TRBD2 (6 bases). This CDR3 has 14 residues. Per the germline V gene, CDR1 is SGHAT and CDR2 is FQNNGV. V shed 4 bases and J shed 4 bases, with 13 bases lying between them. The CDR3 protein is CASSSQTRGETQYF. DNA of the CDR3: TGTGCCAGCAGCTCCCAGACTAGGGGAGAGACCCAGTACTTC.

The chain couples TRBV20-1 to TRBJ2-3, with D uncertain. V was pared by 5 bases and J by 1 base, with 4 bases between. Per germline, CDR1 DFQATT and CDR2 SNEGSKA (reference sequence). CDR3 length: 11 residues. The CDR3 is CSAPRTDTQYF. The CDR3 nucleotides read TGCAGTGCTCCGCGCACAGATACGCAGTATTTT.

The CDR3: CAISESVRGNYGYTF. CDR3 nucleotides: TGTGCCATCAGTGAGTCAGTCAGGGGAAACTATGGCTACACCTTC. The rearrangement uses TRBV10-3 and TRBJ1-2; the D gene is possibly TRBD1 (6 bases). CDR1 ENHRY and CDR2 SYGVKD come from the germline V gene. Between the trimmed V and J ends, which lost 0 bases and 2 bases, there was a span of 10 bases. This CDR3 is 15 amino acids long.